These T cell receptor beta chains were read from a single sample in a study of follicular helper T cells after annual influenza vaccination. Sequencing was performed with immunoSEQ multiplex PCR; in TCRdb, only in-frame clones are kept and a portion is missing. Here the sample spans about 7,800 clones, roughly 80% being singletons. Sequenced here: CXCR5+ CD38- circulating T follicular helper cells from blood, sampled 7 days after influenza vaccination. Every receptor here comes from an adult who received the influenza vaccine. CDR3s include the opening cysteine and the closing phenylalanine or tryptophan. Fields, in order: clone size, J gene, D gene, V gene, CDR3 protein, CDR3 DNA. D genes are given only for firm matches. A row's size may be missing; if present it is once, few, many or a size class.

- | TRBJ1-1 | - | TRBV5-4 | CASSLGGWVNTEAFF | TGTGCCAGCAGCTTAGGGGGGTGGGTGAACACTGAAGCTTTCTTT
- | TRBJ1-2 | - | TRBV28 | CASRQGPGYTF | TGTGCCAGCAGGCAGGGTCCTGGCTACACCTTC
- | TRBJ2-4 | - | TRBV5-6 | CASSLPGTDRVNIQYF | TGTGCCAGCAGCTTGCCGGGCACCGACAGAGTAAACATTCAGTACTTC
- | TRBJ2-7 | - | TRBV6-5 | CASSRHKGSYEQYF | TGTGCCAGCAGTCGTCATAAGGGGTCGTACGAGCAGTACTTC
- | TRBJ2-6 | - | TRBV28 | CASRSSGANVLTF | TGTGCCAGCCGCAGCTCTGGGGCCAACGTCCTGACTTTC
- | TRBJ1-2 | - | TRBV2 | CASSERIAIYGYTF | TGTGCCAGCAGTGAAAGGATTGCGATCTATGGCTACACCTTC
- | TRBJ2-3 | - | TRBV7-2 | CASSLAQGTDTQYF | TGTGCCAGCAGCTTAGCTCAGGGCACAGATACGCAGTATTTT
- | TRBJ2-5 | - | TRBV7-2 | CASSPQGRTTQYF | TGTGCCAGCAGTCCCCAGGGTCGGACGACCCAGTACTTC
once | TRBJ2-5 | - | TRBV7-8 | CASSPPGLGGETQYF | TGTGCCAGCAGCCCTCCTGGACTCGGAGGAGAGACCCAGTACTTC
- | TRBJ2-3 | - | TRBV2 | CASRQGSDTDTQYF | TGTGCCAGCAGGCAGGGGAGTGACACAGATACGCAGTATTTT
- | TRBJ2-7 | TRBD1 | TRBV7-8 | CASSSGTGGEQYF | TGTGCCAGCAGCTCCGGGACAGGGGGCGAGCAGTACTTC
- | TRBJ2-7 | TRBD2 | TRBV28 | CASSFYWGGEQYF | TGTGCCAGCAGTTTTTATTGGGGGGGCGAGCAGTACTTC
- | TRBJ1-1 | - | TRBV10-2 | CASSETGHLNTEAFF | TGCGCCAGCAGTGAGACGGGACACTTGAACACTGAAGCTTTCTTT
- | TRBJ1-1 | - | TRBV10-2 | CASGLLYTEAFF | TGCGCCAGCGGGCTTCTGTACACTGAAGCTTTCTTT
- | TRBJ1-6 | - | TRBV2 | CASSRDGARGNSPLHF | TGTGCCAGCAGCCGGGACGGCGCAAGGGGGAATTCACCCCTCCACTTT
- | TRBJ1-4 | - | TRBV30 | CACPPGSATNEKLFF | TGTGCCTGCCCCCCAGGCAGCGCAACTAATGAAAAACTGTTTTTT
once | TRBJ2-7 | - | TRBV28 | CASSVVGSYEQYF | TGTGCCAGCAGTGTGGTGGGCTCCTACGAGCAGTACTTC
- | TRBJ2-2 | - | TRBV28 | CASSLPNTNTGELFF | TGTGCCAGCAGTCTACCTAACACGAACACCGGGGAGCTGTTTTTT
- | TRBJ1-2 | - | TRBV2 | CASHFGGGYTF | TGTGCCAGCCACTTCGGGGGGGGCTACACCTTC
- | TRBJ2-3 | TRBD1 | TRBV27 | CASSLWDRYTDTQYF | TGTGCCAGCAGTTTATGGGACAGATACACAGATACGCAGTATTTT
- | TRBJ1-1 | - | TRBV9 | CASSVGPTDLNTEAFF | TGTGCCAGCAGCGTAGGACCGACAGACTTGAACACTGAAGCTTTCTTT
- | TRBJ2-2 | - | TRBV7-9 | CASSRSEVGELFF | TGTGCCAGCAGCCGTTCTGAGGTCGGGGAGCTGTTTTTT